The 17 T cell receptor beta chains reported below all come from one sample, sequenced in a study of cytomegalovirus exposure and HLA in healthy donors. The PCR was carried out with 60 Vbeta primers and 13 Jbeta primers. Profiled with immunoSEQ multiplex PCR; TCRdb holds only in-frame clones, not every one. The data show about 150,000 clones, 80% seen once. The specimen sequenced was PBMCs. All receptors derive from a man aged 25-40 years in good health and CMV-seropositive.

This chain links TRBV2 with TRBJ2-2, with D hard to call. Trimming took off 3 bases at V and 4 bases at J, with 9 bases between the two ends. The CDR3 has 14 residues. Germline values: CDR1 SNHLY, CDR2 FYNNEI. The CDR3 DNA reads TGTGCCAGCAGTGAGGTAGAAATCACCGGGGAGCTGTTTTTT. It is translated as CASSEVEITGELFF.

The chain couples TRBV27 to TRBJ1-1; D ambiguous. CDR3 size: 13 residues. V was shortened by 5 bases and J by 1 base, with 8 bases between the two germline ends. The germline V gene has CDR1 MNHEY and CDR2 SMNVEV (reference sequence). The CDR3 sequence is CASSHTENTEAFF. The CDR3 region has the DNA TGTGCCAGCAGTCATACAGAGAACACTGAAGCTTTCTTT.

V is TRBV29-1 and J is TRBJ1-2; D possibly corresponds to TRBD1 (5 bases). The germline V and J ends were trimmed by 6 bases and 0 bases, with 14 bases remaining between them. The length of the CDR3 is 14 residues. Germline assignment: CDR1 SQVTM and CDR2 ANQGSEA. CDR3 nucleotides: TGCAGCGTCGAGGTGGCAGGGTCTAACTATGGCTACACCTTC. Translation: CSVEVAGSNYGYTF.

V and J are TRBV10-3 and TRBJ2-7, with TRBD2 matching over 13 bases. Germline assignment: CDR1 ENHRY and CDR2 SYGVKD. This CDR3 is 15 amino acids long. V shed 2 bases and J 4 bases; nucleotides not matched to a gene: 2. As DNA, the CDR3 is TGTGCCATCAGTGAGACGACTAGCGGGGGGTACGAGCAGTACTTC. Residues: CAISETTSGGYEQYF.

The gene calls are TRBV7-9 and TRBJ1-3, with 11 bases aligning to TRBD1. The CDR3 runs 15 residues. V shed 2 bases, J shed 5 bases, and the junction held 2 bases outside the gene matches. Per germline, CDR1 SEHNR and CDR2 FQNEAQ (reference sequence). CDR3 loop: CASSLWDRGRNTIYF. CDR3 nucleotide sequence: TGTGCCAGCAGCTTATGGGACAGGGGGAGAAACACCATATATTTT.

This sequence joins TRBV20-1 and TRBJ2-7, with D unresolved. The CDR3 length is 10 residues. V lost 1 base and J 7 bases, leaving 5 bases between the germline ends. Germline V gene lookup returns CDR1 DFQATT and CDR2 SNEGSKA (reference sequence). In DNA, the CDR3 is TGCAGTGCTAGAGGAGAGGAGCAGTACTTC. It encodes CSARGEEQYF.

This clone has just one count. This rearrangement joins TRBV11-2 to TRBJ2-5; D perhaps matches TRBD2 (5 bases). The J call may be wrong; the DNA end is better matched by TRBJ2-7. CDR1 SGHAT and CDR2 FQNNGV come from the germline V gene. This CDR3 is 15 amino acids long. CDR3 region: CASRRDIERSYEQYF. The CDR3 DNA is TGTGCCAGCAGGCGAGATATAGAGCGGTCCTACGAGCAGTACTTC.

This clone was seen more than once but under ten times. Other DNA sequences of this sample code for an identical CDR3. V and J are TRBV5-1 and TRBJ2-5, with TRBD1 as a possible D gene (5 bases). V lost 1 base to trimming and J lost 1 base, with 5 bases between them. The CDR3 covers 13 residues. CDR1 and CDR2 (germline): SGHRS, YFSETQ. As DNA, the CDR3 is TGCGCCAGCAGCTTGCAGGGCCAAGAGACCCAGTACTTC. It codes for CASSLQGQETQYF. Based on the CDR3 plus reference TRBV5-1 and TRBJ2-5, the full variable domain is KAGVTQTPRYLIKTRGQQVTLSCSPISGHRSVSWYQQTPGQGLQFLFEYFSETQRNKGNFPGRFSGRQFSNSRSEMNVSTLELGDSALYLCASSLQGQETQYFGPGTRLLVL.

The chain links TRBV10-1 to TRBJ2-1; D possibly corresponds to TRBD2 (6 bases). Germline V CDR1 and CDR2: WNHNN, SYGVQD (reference sequence). CDR3 length equals 15 residues. Trimming stripped 5 bases from V and 2 bases from J, with 13 bases between. CDR3 protein: CASSLLATAYNEQFF. The CDR3 DNA reads TGCGCCAGCAGTCTTCTAGCGACCGCCTACAATGAGCAGTTCTTC.

This clone occurred a few times. CDR3 in amino acids: CASSPGRNTEAFF. The CDR3 DNA is TGTGCCAGCAGTCCTGGGAGGAACACTGAAGCTTTCTTT. The rearrangement links TRBV7-9 to TRBJ1-1; no clear D gene. CDR1 and CDR2 from the germline V gene are SEHNR and FQNEAQ (reference sequence). The V and J ends lost 6 bases and 1 base respectively, with 9 bases between them. The CDR3 contains 13 residues.

The J gene is TRBJ1-1, the V gene TRBV6-5, with D possibly being TRBD1 (5 bases). The CDR3 runs to 15 residues. V was clipped by 6 bases and J by 5 bases, with 19 bases between them. CDR1 is MNHEY, CDR2 SVGAGI, per germline. Here the CDR3 reads CASSLGEGGETEAFF. CDR3 nucleotide sequence: TGTGCCAGCAGCCTAGGGGAGGGAGGTGAAACTGAAGCTTTCTTT.

This clone came up a few times. This chain connects TRBV6-5 to TRBJ1-4; TRBD1 aligns across 7 bases. V shed 4 bases, J shed 10 bases, and the junction held 12 bases outside the gene matches. Germline CDR1 is MNHEY and CDR2 is SVGAGI. CDR3 length: 15 residues. The CDR3 DNA reads TGTGCCAGCAGTTCTTCCCTCCTACAGGGGAGAAAACTGTTTTTT. It is translated as CASSSSLLQGRKLFF.

The J gene is TRBJ2-1, the V gene TRBV5-6, with 11 bases aligning to TRBD2. The V segment lost 4 bases and the J segment 3 bases; nucleotides outside the gene matches: 9. This CDR3 is built from 17 residues. Germline V gene lookup returns CDR1 SGHDT and CDR2 YYEEEE. The CDR3 protein is CASSTLQTSGNYNEQFF. The CDR3 coding sequence is TGTGCCAGCAGCACCCTCCAGACTAGCGGGAACTACAATGAGCAGTTCTTC.

J is TRBJ1-2 and V is TRBV6-1, with D possibly matching TRBD1 (6 bases). The CDR3 is 15 residues long. In germline, CDR1 is MNHNS, CDR2 SASEGT. With 3 bases removed from V and 6 bases from J, the gap between germline ends came to 17 bases. For the CDR3, the DNA is TGTGCCAGCAGTGACTCAGGGGCCGAAGTCCATGGCTACACCTTC. Protein: CASSDSGAEVHGYTF.

This chain links TRBV7-8 with TRBJ1-2; perhaps TRBD1 as D (6 bases). CDR3 size: 16 residues. The germline V and J ends were trimmed by 5 bases and 6 bases, with 22 bases remaining between them. Germline-derived CDR1 and CDR2 are SGHVS and FQNEAQ. The CDR3 sequence: CASSRKIYRAVDGYTF. The CDR3 DNA follows: TGTGCCAGCAGCCGCAAAATTTACAGGGCGGTGGATGGCTACACCTTC. Looking up the rest from reference TRBV7-8 and TRBJ1-2 gives the full variable domain: GAGVSQSPRYKVAKRGQDVALRCDPISGHVSLFWYQQALGQGPEFLTYFQNEAQLDKSGLPSDRFFAERPEGSVSTLKIQRTQQEDSAVYLCASSRKIYRAVDGYTFGSGTRLTVV.

V and J are TRBV5-4 and TRBJ2-3; 8 bases match TRBD2. V shed 3 bases and J 2 bases; nucleotides not matched to a gene: 8. The CDR3 is 16 amino acids. The germline CDR1 and CDR2 sequences are SGHNT and YYREEE (reference sequence). This CDR3 reads CASSSGGAGITDTQYF. The CDR3 DNA reads as TGTGCCAGCAGCTCCGGGGGGGCAGGGATCACAGATACGCAGTATTTT. Full variable domain (rest looked up from reference TRBV5-4 and TRBJ2-3): ETGVTQSPTHLIKTRGQQVTLRCSSQSGHNTVSWYQQALGQGPQFIFQYYREEENGRGNFPPRFSGLQFPNYSSELNVNALELDDSALYLCASSSGGAGITDTQYFGPGTRLTVL.

The CDR3 nucleotides read TGTGCCAGCAGCGCGGGACGGGAGAACACTGAAGCTTTCTTT. Translation gives CASSAGRENTEAFF. This chain links TRBV7-9 with TRBJ1-1; D perhaps matches TRBD1 (5 bases). This CDR3 comprises 14 residues. Trimming took 5 bases from V and 1 from J, leaving 11 bases between them. The V gene's germline CDR1 is SEHNR and CDR2 FQNEAQ (reference sequence).